This TCR beta chain originates from a study of blood T cell repertoires in COVID-19. Study at large: Samples came from the United States, Italy and Spain, spanning acute and convalescent COVID-19. Sources were T cells, B-cell-depleted T cells, or PBMCs; the material itself was cDNA or gDNA.

Per the authors' pipeline: Reference gene primer amplification gave nucleated cell count estimates. Measured with immunoSEQ multiplex PCR; TCRdb has only the in-frame clones, and not every one. That table gives V, J and clone size, and the DNA gave D and trimming. There are over 300,000 clones in the sample; almost 90% occur only once, and 6% to 7.5% lies in the top ten. Germline V gives CDR1 SGHDN, CDR2 FVKESK. Between the trimmed V and J ends, which lost 3 bases and 6 bases, there was a span of 12 bases. This CDR3 is 13 amino acids long. The chain combines TRBV14 with TRBJ2-7, with a weak D call TRBD1 (5 bases). The receptor comes from a man younger than 30 with active or convalescent COVID-19. The specimen was peripheral blood. This CDR3 reads CASSQVEGAEQYF. The CDR3 bases are TGTGCCAGCAGCCAGGTGGAAGGGGCCGAGCAGTACTTC.